This passage covers 28 T cell receptor beta chains from one sample sequenced in a study of early T cells in non-severe SARS-CoV-2 infection. TCRdb ran MiXCR on the 5' RACE reads and lists one entry per CDR3 protein. The table includes around 100,000 distinct CDR3 sequences, around 14% detected once. Sequenced input: whole blood. The source is an adult who was a healthcare worker with PCR-confirmed SARS-CoV-2 infection or an uninfected control (not recorded which).

This clonotype was counted between two and nine times. The chain joins TRBV20-1 to TRBJ2-1; 7 positions agree with TRBD2. Germline V gene lookup returns CDR1 DFQATT and CDR2 SNEGSKA (reference sequence). This CDR3 comprises 15 residues. With V trimmed by 0 bases and J by 1 base, 3 bases remained unmatched. This chain's CDR3 is CSARDPSGSYNEQFF. CDR3 bases: TGCAGTGCTAGAGATCCTAGCGGATCCTACAATGAGCAGTTCTTC.

The genes are TRBV4-1 and TRBJ2-2, with D tentatively TRBD2 (6 bases). Trimming removed 0 bases at V and 4 bases at J, with 15 bases between. The CDR3 covers 17 residues. Germline loops: CDR1 MGHRA, CDR2 YSYEKL. The CDR3 protein is CASSQDRWRDRTGELFF. CDR3 DNA: TGCGCCAGCAGCCAAGATAGGTGGCGGGACCGCACCGGGGAGCTGTTTTTT.

This clonotype was picked up many times. The chain couples TRBV7-9 to TRBJ2-3; 10 bases map to TRBD2. Per the germline V gene, CDR1 is SEHNR and CDR2 is FQNEAQ (reference sequence). V trimming: 5 bases; J trimming: 1 base; junction bases outside the gene matches: 3. This CDR3 has 15 amino acids. The CDR3 DNA follows: TGTGCCAGCAGCGCGCTAGCGGGGGGCACAGATACGCAGTATTTT. Translation gives CASSALAGGTDTQYF.

Only one count was recorded for this clonotype. A much larger clone differs by one base, so this may be a read error. J is TRBJ2-1 and V is TRBV7-9; the D gene is possibly TRBD2 (6 bases). V lost 8 bases and J lost 5, with 19 bases in between. The germline V gene has CDR1 SEHNR and CDR2 FQNEAQ (reference sequence). The CDR3 runs 15 residues. The CDR3 nucleotides are TGTGCCAGCCGGAATCGCAGGAGGGTGGACAATGAGCAGTTCTTC. It specifies CASRNRRRVDNEQFF.

In this sample, this clonotype turned up a few times. This chain uses TRBV20-1 with TRBJ2-3, with D possibly TRBD1 on 6 matching bases. The V and J ends lost 5 bases and 10 bases respectively, with 13 bases between them. Germline-derived CDR1 and CDR2 are DFQATT and SNEGSKA (reference sequence). The CDR3 is 11 amino acids. The CDR3 DNA follows: TGCAGTGCTGGGGGCCGGGGTCCGCAGTATTTT. This gives the protein CSAGGRGPQYF.

The chain is built from TRBV5-1 and TRBJ1-4; no clear D gene. The CDR3 is 12 amino acids. The V gene lost 0 bases and the J gene lost 7 bases, with 4 bases spanning the gap. CDR1 is SGHRS, CDR2 YFSETQ, per germline. The CDR3 sequence: CASSLDLEKLFF. The DNA of the CDR3 is TGCGCCAGCAGCTTGGATCTTGAAAAACTGTTTTTT.

For this clonotype: A read error may account for a junction end that differs from germline. The chain combines TRBV20-1 with TRBJ1-5; the D gene is possibly TRBD1 (6 bases). The CDR3 sequence is 12 residues long. CDR1 and CDR2 (germline): DFQATT, SNEGSKA (reference sequence). CDR3: CAGQGRSQPQHF. CDR3 sequence (DNA): TGTGCCGGGCAGGGGCGTAGTCAGCCCCAGCATTTT.

This clonotype came up a few times. The chain has TRBV5-1 and TRBJ1-2; D is unclear. Germline V lookup: CDR1 SGHRS, CDR2 YFSETQ. Trimming took 1 base from V and 1 from J, leaving 8 bases between them. CDR3 length: 14 residues. The CDR3 region has the DNA TGCGCCAGCAGCTTGCCCCAAGATAACTATGGCTACACCTTC. Encoded protein: CASSLPQDNYGYTF.

This clonotype was observed many times. The chain links TRBV7-9 to TRBJ2-1; 8 bases match TRBD2. CDR3 size: 15 residues. V trimming: 1 base; J trimming: 8 bases; junction bases outside the gene matches: 7. Germline assignment: CDR1 SEHNR and CDR2 FQNEAQ (reference sequence). CDR3 region: CASSLESGSLDEQFF. The CDR3 DNA reads TGTGCCAGCAGCTTAGAGAGCGGGAGCCTCGATGAGCAGTTCTTC. The full variable domain, with the rest looked up from reference TRBV7-9 and TRBJ2-1, is DTGVSQNPRHKITKRGQNVTFRCDPISEHNRLYWYRQTLGQGPEFLTYFQNEAQLEKSRLLSDRFSAERPKGSFSTLEIQRTEQGDSAMYLCASSLESGSLDEQFFGPGTRLTVL.

The chain carries TRBV20-1 and TRBJ2-7, with D perhaps TRBD2 (5 bases). V lost 6 bases and J 3 bases, leaving 12 bases between the germline ends. In germline, CDR1 is DFQATT, CDR2 SNEGSKA (reference sequence). The CDR3 covers 12 residues. CDR3 region: CSAKTIYYEQYF. Here the CDR3 DNA reads TGCAGTGCGAAGACTATTTACTACGAGCAGTACTTC.

The chain is built from TRBV6-5 and TRBJ1-1; D might be TRBD1 (5 bases). The CDR3 sequence is 13 residues long. Trimming left V 6 bases short and J 2 bases short, with 10 bases between. Looked up from germline, CDR1 is MNHEY and CDR2 is SVGAGI. In DNA form, the CDR3 reads TGTGCCAGCAGGAGAGGGACTAACACTGAAGCTTTCTTT. Translation: CASRRGTNTEAFF.

This clonotype has more than one count but fewer than ten. This rearrangement joins TRBV7-7 to TRBJ2-2; 9 bases agree with TRBD1. This CDR3 contains 16 residues. Germline V CDR1 and CDR2: SSHAT, FNYEAQ (reference sequence). J was trimmed by 3 bases and V by 5 bases; bases with no gene match: 7. This CDR3 is CASSPPRTGDTGELFF. Written as DNA, the CDR3 is TGTGCCAGCAGCCCCCCCCGGACAGGGGACACCGGGGAGCTGTTTTTT.

The chain has TRBV5-1 and TRBJ1-2, with D unresolved. The V end was cut by 4 bases, the J end by 2 bases, with 15 bases between. Germline CDR1 and CDR2: SGHRS and YFSETQ. The CDR3 is 15 residues long. CDR3 nucleotides: TGCGCCAGCAGCCCCGGTGGGAGTGGAAACTATGGCTACACCTTC. Translating gives CASSPGGSGNYGYTF.

This rearrangement joins TRBV29-1 to TRBJ2-7; D call uncertain. V was clipped by 6 bases and J by 0 bases, with 12 bases between them. CDR3 length equals 13 residues. Germline CDR1 is SQVTM and CDR2 is ANQGSEA. The DNA for the CDR3 is TGCAGCGTAAAAGCGAGATACTCCTACGAGCAGTACTTC. Protein: CSVKARYSYEQYF.

This chain uses TRBV11-2 with TRBJ2-7, with 16 bases fitting TRBD2. Germline V gives CDR1 SGHAT, CDR2 FQNNGV. The CDR3 length is 17 residues. V gave up 5 bases and J gave up 5 bases; unmatched junction bases: 9. The CDR3 here is CASSEKGLAGGFHEQYF. For the CDR3, the DNA is TGTGCCAGCAGCGAAAAGGGACTAGCGGGAGGGTTCCACGAGCAGTACTTC.

This clonotype was seen more than once but under ten times. The genes are TRBV10-3 and TRBJ1-2; no clear D gene. This CDR3 comprises 13 residues. Germline CDR1 is ENHRY and CDR2 is SYGVKD. The V and J ends lost 2 bases and 8 bases respectively, with 12 bases between them. The CDR3 nucleotides read TGTGCCATCAGTGAGATAGGTTCCATCGGCTACACCTTC. Its protein product is CAISEIGSIGYTF.

This clonotype was seen repeatedly, ten times or more. This chain joins TRBV25-1 and TRBJ2-2, with D perhaps TRBD2 (5 bases). Trimming stripped 5 bases from V and 7 bases from J, with 11 bases between. The CDR3 contains 13 residues. Germline values: CDR1 MGHDK, CDR2 SYGVNS. This CDR3 is CASSIGGGGELFF. The DNA for the CDR3 is TGTGCCAGCAGTATAGGTGGAGGCGGGGAGCTGTTTTTT.

This clonotype was found many times. The chain is built from TRBV11-2 and TRBJ2-3, with no clear D. V gave up 3 bases and J gave up 3 bases, with 4 bases separating them. In germline, CDR1 is SGHAT, CDR2 FQNNGV. The CDR3 totals 12 residues. The CDR3 nucleotides are TGTGCCAGCAGCTTCCTGACAGATACGCAGTATTTT. This codes for CASSFLTDTQYF.

The CDR3 loop reads CASSSGGEGSREQFF. The CDR3 coding sequence is TGTGCCAGCAGTTCGGGGGGCGAGGGGTCCAGGGAGCAGTTCTTC. The J gene is TRBJ2-1, the V gene TRBV28; D perhaps matches TRBD2 (7 bases). Between the trimmed V and J ends, which lost 4 bases and 10 bases, there was a span of 20 bases. Germline V lookup: CDR1 MDHEN, CDR2 SYDVKM. CDR3 size: 15 residues. Drawing the rest from reference TRBV28 and TRBJ2-1, the complete variable domain is DVKVTQSSRYLVKRTGEKVFLECVQDMDHENMFWYRQDPGLGLRLIYFSYDVKMKEKGDIPEGYSVSREKKERFSLILESASTNQTSMYLCASSSGGEGSREQFFGPGTRLTVL.

This clonotype was seen many times. The V and J genes are TRBV5-3 and TRBJ1-3, with D unresolved. TRBV5-3 is given ORF status, its function remaining uncertain. Trimming left V 5 bases short and J 8 bases short, with 5 bases between. The CDR3 extends over 10 amino acids. The CDR3 region is CARSVDTIYF. CDR3 nucleotides: TGTGCCAGAAGTGTGGACACCATATATTTT.

This rearrangement joins TRBV3-1 to TRBJ2-5, with 8 bases fitting TRBD2. The CDR3 has 15 amino acids. J was trimmed by 1 base and V by 1 base; bases with no gene match: 2. Germline V gene sequence: CDR1 LGHDT, CDR2 YNNKEL (reference sequence). The CDR3 DNA follows: TGTGCCAGCAGCCAAGGAGCGGGAGCCCAAGAGACCCAGTACTTC. It yields the protein CASSQGAGAQETQYF.

In this sample, this clonotype turned up a few times. The rearrangement links TRBV7-2 to TRBJ1-2; TRBD1 matches 7 bases. The CDR3 consists of 14 residues. J lost 7 bases, V lost 4 bases, and 9 bases had no gene match. Germline loops: CDR1 SGHTA, CDR2 FQGNSA. The CDR3 DNA sequence: TGTGCCAGCAGCTCAAGCCAGGGGGGCGGTGGCTACACCTTC. This gives the protein CASSSSQGGGGYTF.

There are many counts of this clonotype. The chain is built from TRBV5-1 and TRBJ1-1; D not resolved. V was clipped by 4 bases and J by 1 base, with 8 bases between them. The CDR3 has 13 residues. Germline V gene data show CDR1 as SGHRS and CDR2 as YFSETQ. CDR3 coding DNA: TGCGCCAGCAGCGAAAACCAGAACACTGAAGCTTTCTTT. This translates into CASSENQNTEAFF. Full variable domain (missing parts from reference TRBV5-1 and TRBJ1-1): KAGVTQTPRYLIKTRGQQVTLSCSPISGHRSVSWYQQTPGQGLQFLFEYFSETQRNKGNFPGRFSGRQFSNSRSEMNVSTLELGDSALYLCASSENQNTEAFFGQGTRLTVV.

This clonotype was counted a few times. This chain uses TRBV7-9 with TRBJ2-2; maybe TRBD2 (5 bases). The CDR3 totals 16 residues. The V end was cut by 1 base, the J end by 3 bases, with 12 bases between. Germline V lookup: CDR1 SEHNR, CDR2 FQNEAQ (reference sequence). The CDR3 region has the DNA TGTGCCAGCAGCTTAGGGCGAGGGAAGGACACCGGGGAGCTGTTTTTT. Encoded protein: CASSLGRGKDTGELFF.

The CDR3: CASSSNWGRETQYF. As DNA, the CDR3 is TGTGCCAGCAGTTCGAACTGGGGTAGGGAGACCCAGTACTTC. This chain links TRBV27 with TRBJ2-5; D is unclear. Trimming took off 4 bases at V and 5 bases at J, with 14 bases between the two ends. CDR3 length: 14 residues. Germline V CDR1 and CDR2: MNHEY, SMNVEV (reference sequence).

A few counts support this clonotype. The rearrangement uses TRBV6-5 and TRBJ1-1; no reliable D call. This CDR3 has 13 amino acids. V dropped 5 bases and J dropped 7 bases, with 14 bases sitting between them. Germline assignment: CDR1 MNHEY and CDR2 SVGAGI. The CDR3, as DNA: TGTGCCAGCAGTAACTACATGACGGGTGAAGCTTTCTTT. Its protein is CASSNYMTGEAFF.

Only a few counts were recorded for this clonotype. The rearrangement links TRBV7-2 to TRBJ2-3; D is ambiguous. With 2 bases removed from V and 1 base from J, the gap between germline ends came to 13 bases. CDR1 is SGHTA, CDR2 FQGNSA, per germline. This CDR3 is 16 amino acids long. The CDR3 sequence: CASSLSTVGGTDTQYF. The CDR3 DNA sequence: TGTGCCAGCAGCTTATCCACTGTCGGCGGCACAGATACGCAGTATTTT. The whole variable domain, filled in from reference TRBV7-2 and TRBJ2-3, reads GAGVSQSPSNKVTEKGKDVELRCDPISGHTALYWYRQSLGQGLEFLIYFQGNSAPDKSGLPSDRFSAERTGGSVSTLTIQRTQQEDSAVYLCASSLSTVGGTDTQYFGPGTRLTVL.

There are many counts of this clonotype. The rearrangement uses TRBV15 and TRBJ2-5; a possible D gene is TRBD2 (7 bases). Trimming left V 3 bases short and J 5 bases short, with 22 bases between. CDR3 length: 17 amino acids. The germline V gene has CDR1 LNHNV and CDR2 YYDKDF (reference sequence). This CDR3 reads CATSRAPGGRSRETQYF. The CDR3 bases are TGTGCCACCAGCAGGGCACCGGGGGGCCGTTCTCGGGAGACCCAGTACTTC. The full variable domain, completed using reference TRBV15 and TRBJ2-5, is DAMVIQNPRYQVTQFGKPVTLSCSQTLNHNVMYWYQQKSSQAPKLLFHYYDKDFNNEADTPDNFQSRRPNTSFCFLDIRSPGLGDTAMYLCATSRAPGGRSRETQYFGPGTRLLVL.